The subject of this entry is one T cell receptor (beta chain). No antigen is known for it. No much larger clone exists at a distance of one base, and base qualities are not known. This specimen comes from a study of T cell responses to AZD1222 COVID-19 vaccine (dated by TCRdb to about 2021). About the study as a whole: AZD1222 recipients given second doses at about 4 weeks or at about 12 weeks were pooled, since spike-specific TCR depth and breadth were not found to differ between the two schedules. TCR sequencing covered fewer than 250 trial participants: about 210 given two doses of AZD1222 and 26 given two doses of MenACWY control vaccine. Trial participants were enrolled by age into subgroups of 18-55, 56-69 and 70-plus years, and around 150, 28 and 57 TCR-sequenced participants, respectively, were included in these subgroups.

This specimen's time point label, interpreted: baseline before first vaccination. Vaccinee samples came from UK trials COV001 and COV002, including a single-blind randomized controlled phase 2/3 trial of AZD1222 (ChAdOx1 nCoV-19) in healthy adults. For TCRbeta chain sequencing, PBMC samples from trial participants were taken at day 0 and at day 28 after the second dose. V is trimmed back by 6 bases and J by 4 bases, and the junction contains 7 bases that no gene match accounts for. CDR1 SGHRS and CDR2 YFSETQ are derived from the germline V gene. The CDR3 covers 15 residues, taking in both the cysteine and the phenylalanine. The DNA shown is the 45-base CDR3, in frame from base 1. What the research found in general, with its limitations: Conclusions about previously exposed vaccinees were limited because only six AZD1222 recipients were SARS-CoV-2 seropositive at baseline. Because no day 14 peak-response samples were available, repertoires were characterized only after the peak T cell response. In the small 56-69-year group, the increase in depth fell short of significance, most likely because of low power. Most participants were white British and females outnumbered males, and the authors suggested that clonal diversity may have been underestimated. CD4 TCRs associated with the vaccine covered the entire spike protein, and the dominant responses were in regions 160-218 and 743-854. Reportedly, close to half of the unique spike-specific TCRs recognized epitopes lying outside the regions that are mutated in the B.1.351 and B.1.1.7 variants. After two AZD1222 doses, both the breadth and the depth of spike-specific TCRs were significantly higher than at day 0 and than in MenACWY recipients.

The CDR3 regions of human TCRbeta chains were analyzed by immunosequencing. Regarding the original processing steps: Repertoire TCRs were checked for matches against a reference library of SARS-CoV-2-specific TCRs that had been generated using the MIRA antigen-specificity platform. Breadth was defined as the fraction of unique TCRs that were SARS-CoV-2-associated, and depth was defined as the fraction of total T cells that were SARS-CoV-2-associated. Using the MIRA data, each spike-specific TCR was assigned both to the spike region to which the TCR was reactive and to a CD4 or CD8 class. Log10-transformed breadth and depth values were compared by one-way ANOVA with Sidak's multiple comparisons tests. TCRdb obtained this table from immuneACCESS and retained in-frame rearrangements with V and J assigned. These tables miss some clones; where compared with another copy, unresolved V genes account for less than half of the shortfall, and the remainder is unexplained. D and trimming come from the DNA, and the V and J calls and clone size come from that table. The sample includes around 150,000 clones, with about nine tenths observed a single time. In total, the top ten clones hold approximately 5.4% of the sample.

The chain links TRBV5-1 with TRBJ2-5, and TRBD2 aligns with 12 junction nucleotides. This receptor was obtained from an adult in good health. This sample comprised peripheral blood, obtained on day 0 of AZD1222 vaccination. The DNA sequence reads TGCGCCAGCAACCCCGGACTAGCGGGGTTAGAGACCCAGTACTTC. Its protein is CASNPGLAGLETQYF.